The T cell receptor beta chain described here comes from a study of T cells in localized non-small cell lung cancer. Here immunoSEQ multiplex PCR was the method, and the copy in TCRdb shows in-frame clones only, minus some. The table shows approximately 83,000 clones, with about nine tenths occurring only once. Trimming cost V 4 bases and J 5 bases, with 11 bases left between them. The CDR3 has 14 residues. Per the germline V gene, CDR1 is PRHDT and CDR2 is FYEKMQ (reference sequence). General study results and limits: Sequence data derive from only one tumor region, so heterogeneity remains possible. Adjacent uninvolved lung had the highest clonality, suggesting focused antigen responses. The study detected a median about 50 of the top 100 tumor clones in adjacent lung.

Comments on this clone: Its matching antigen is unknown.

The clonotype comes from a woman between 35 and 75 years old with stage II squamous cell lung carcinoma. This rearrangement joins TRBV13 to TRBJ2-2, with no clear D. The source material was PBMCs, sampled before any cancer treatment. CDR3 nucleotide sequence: TGTGCCAGCAGCTCCCCCCACCCGACCGGGGAGCTGTTTTTT. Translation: CASSSPHPTGELFF. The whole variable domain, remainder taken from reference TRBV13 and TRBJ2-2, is AAGVIQSPRHLIKEKRETATLKCYPIPRHDTVYWYQQGPGQDPQFLISFYEKMQSDKGSIPDRFSAQQFSDYHSELNMSSLELGDSALYFCASSSPHPTGELFFGEGSRLTVL.